The rows below give T cell receptor beta chains drawn from one sample of a study of T cells in narcolepsy. Generated by immunoSEQ multiplex PCR, the TCRdb table keeps only in-frame clones and is missing some. The sample comprises roughly 34,000 clones, under 90% of which are singletons, and roughly 1.3% rests with the top ten. Sequenced input: CD45RA- memory CD4+ T cells from PBMCs. These receptors originate from a human donor with narcolepsy. The CDR3 runs from the conserved cysteine through the conserved F or W. A D gene is named only where the DNA matches it firmly. The size of a clone is reported for some rows only, either as once, few or many, or as a class for expanded clones.

D,J,V,size,CDR3,DNA
-,TRBJ2-1,TRBV7-3,-,CASSSPSRGSYNEQFF,TGTGCCAGCAGTTCTCCATCCAGGGGATCCTACAATGAGCAGTTCTTC
-,TRBJ1-5,TRBV5-8,-,CASSQGTASQPQHF,TGTGCCAGCAGCCAGGGGACGGCCAGTCAGCCCCAGCATTTT
TRBD1,TRBJ1-5,TRBV28,-,CASRKGQGYQPQHF,TGTGCCAGCAGGAAGGGACAGGGATATCAGCCCCAGCATTTT
TRBD1,TRBJ1-1,TRBV28,-,CASIPAGTAEAFF,TGTGCCAGCATTCCTGCCGGGACAGCAGAAGCTTTCTTT
TRBD2,TRBJ2-7,TRBV5-1,-,CASSSGLAGGESSYEQYF,TGCGCCAGCAGCTCGGGACTAGCGGGGGGCGAGAGCTCCTACGAGCAGTACTTC
-,TRBJ1-1,TRBV9,-,CASSSGTENTEAFF,TGTGCCAGCAGCTCAGGGACGGAGAACACTGAAGCTTTCTTT
-,TRBJ1-2,TRBV6-1,few,CASREAYGYTF,TGTGCCAGTCGCGAAGCCTATGGCTACACCTTC
-,TRBJ1-2,TRBV19,-,CASSISGGQNSNYGYTF,TGTGCCAGTAGTATTTCCGGCGGACAGAACTCTAACTATGGCTACACCTTC
-,TRBJ1-2,TRBV15,-,CATSRGRQGIYGYTF,TGTGCCACCAGCAGGGGACGGCAGGGGATCTATGGCTACACCTTC
TRBD2,TRBJ2-1,TRBV29-1,-,CSAPSGGEDEQFF,TGCAGCGCTCCTAGCGGGGGGGAGGATGAGCAGTTCTTC
-,TRBJ2-1,TRBV7-9,once,CASSLSGLYGEQFF,TGTGCCAGCAGCTTATCAGGTCTCTACGGTGAGCAGTTCTTC
TRBD2,TRBJ2-1,TRBV6-6,once,CASSRVAGAGQFF,TGTGCCAGCAGCAGAGTAGCGGGGGCCGGGCAGTTCTTC
-,TRBJ2-7,TRBV29-1,-,CSVRQAGKYEQYF,TGCAGCGTTAGGCAAGCGGGCAAGTACGAGCAGTACTTC
-,TRBJ1-5,TRBV7-9,-,CASSPGGNNQPQHF,TGTGCCAGCAGCCCTGGAGGTAACAATCAGCCCCAGCATTTT
TRBD1,TRBJ1-3,TRBV19,-,CASSARDSRNSGNTIYF,TGTGCCAGTAGCGCCCGGGACAGCCGAAACTCTGGAAACACCATATATTTT
TRBD1,TRBJ1-5,TRBV2,-,CASRRDQGAGQPQHF,TGTGCCAGCAGACGGGATCAGGGGGCGGGCCAGCCCCAGCATTTT
TRBD2,TRBJ2-3,TRBV7-2,-,CASSLSGGDTQYF,TGTGCCAGCAGCTTATCGGGGGGGGATACGCAGTATTTT
-,TRBJ2-4,TRBV4-3,-,CASSQEYQGAKNIQYF,TGCGCCAGCAGCCAAGAATATCAGGGGGCCAAAAACATTCAGTACTTC
-,TRBJ2-3,TRBV5-6,-,CASSLSGPPKDTQYF,TGTGCCAGCAGCTTGTCAGGCCCACCTAAGGATACGCAGTATTTT
-,TRBJ2-2,TRBV19,-,CASVDTNTGELFF,TGTGCCAGCGTGGACACGAACACCGGGGAGCTGTTTTTT
-,TRBJ1-2,TRBV7-3,-,CASSLSESGYGYTF,TGTGCCAGCAGCTTAAGTGAGTCGGGCTATGGCTACACCTTC
TRBD1,TRBJ2-3,TRBV28,once,CASRTGGAEDTQYF,TGTGCCAGCAGGACAGGGGGCGCTGAAGATACGCAGTATTTT
TRBD1,TRBJ1-3,TRBV7-8,-,CASSWGRNRGDTIYF,TGTGCCAGCAGCTGGGGCAGGAACAGGGGAGACACCATATATTTT
-,TRBJ2-3,TRBV11-2,-,CASSLVIGTDTQYF,TGTGCCAGCAGCTTAGTGATCGGCACAGATACGCAGTATTTT
TRBD1,TRBJ2-3,TRBV10-1,-,CASRGDSYTDTQYF,TGCGCCAGCAGGGGGGACAGTTACACAGATACGCAGTATTTT
-,TRBJ2-4,TRBV18,-,CASSLDHRNIQYF,TGTGCCAGCTCACTGGACCACCGGAACATTCAGTACTTC
-,TRBJ2-3,TRBV7-3,few,CASSPRTRGPVGTDTQYF,TGTGCCAGCAGCCCAAGGACCCGGGGGCCGGTTGGCACAGATACGCAGTATTTT
-,TRBJ1-5,TRBV28,-,CASGNQPQHF,TGTGCCAGCGGTAATCAGCCCCAGCATTTT
-,TRBJ1-3,TRBV29-1,-,CSAQNSGNTIYF,TGCAGCGCCCAAAACTCTGGAAACACCATATATTTT
TRBD2,TRBJ2-3,TRBV5-8,-,CASSSKRGASTDTQYF,TGTGCCAGCAGCTCTAAGCGGGGGGCCAGCACAGATACGCAGTATTTT
-,TRBJ1-2,TRBV19,-,CASRRAGDTYGYTF,TGTGCCAGTAGGCGCGCAGGCGATACCTATGGCTACACCTTC
-,TRBJ1-4,TRBV18,-,CASSPVSGTEKLFF,TGTGCCAGCTCACCGGTGTCGGGTACTGAAAAACTGTTTTTT
-,TRBJ2-3,TRBV27,-,CASTAGGGPRDTQYF,TGTGCCAGCACCGCAGGGGGGGGGCCCAGAGATACGCAGTATTTT
TRBD1,TRBJ2-3,TRBV23-1,-,CASSQKQGSGTDTQYF,TGCGCCAGCAGTCAAAAACAGGGGTCGGGCACAGATACGCAGTATTTT
-,TRBJ2-3,TRBV27,-,CASSLNRAPDTQYF,TGTGCCAGCAGTTTAAACAGGGCCCCAGATACGCAGTATTTT
TRBD1,TRBJ1-2,TRBV5-6,-,CASRRDRGHGYTF,TGTGCCAGCAGGCGGGACAGGGGCCATGGCTACACCTTC
-,TRBJ2-1,TRBV30,-,CAWSLGSSYNEQFF,TGTGCCTGGAGTCTGGGGAGCTCCTACAATGAGCAGTTCTTC
TRBD2,TRBJ2-7,TRBV11-2,-,CASSSGGFRGGSFFNEQYF,TGTGCCAGCAGCTCCGGGGGATTCCGGGGGGGCTCATTTTTCAACGAGCAGTACTTC
-,TRBJ1-6,TRBV7-2,-,CASSFLTDLYNSPLHF,TGTGCCAGCAGCTTTTTAACAGACCTCTATAATTCACCCCTCCACTTT
TRBD1,TRBJ1-1,TRBV10-3,-,CAISEKTGGMNTEAFF,TGTGCCATCAGTGAGAAGACAGGGGGCATGAACACTGAAGCTTTCTTT
-,TRBJ1-5,TRBV2,-,CASTDMLGGRQPQHF,TGTGCCAGCACCGATATGCTGGGGGGCAGACAGCCCCAGCATTTT
TRBD2,TRBJ2-1,TRBV5-1,few,CASSRGGAPSNEQFF,TGCGCCAGCAGCCGCGGGGGGGCCCCGAGCAATGAGCAGTTCTTC
-,TRBJ1-1,TRBV18,-,CASSLGTEAFF,TGTGCCAGCTCTCTGGGCACTGAAGCTTTCTTT
-,TRBJ1-6,TRBV5-4,-,CASSLMVDSPLHF,TGTGCCAGCAGCTTGATGGTGGATTCACCCCTCCACTTT
-,TRBJ1-4,TRBV2,-,CASSGATNEKLFF,TGTGCCAGCTCGGGTGCAACTAATGAAAAACTGTTTTTT
-,TRBJ1-1,TRBV5-1,-,CASSLDSCTEAFF,TGCGCCAGCAGCTTGGACAGCTGCACTGAAGCTTTCTTT
-,TRBJ1-1,TRBV5-1,-,CASSLDWKNTEAFF,TGCGCCAGCAGCTTGGACTGGAAAAACACTGAAGCTTTCTTT
-,TRBJ1-6,TRBV5-8,few,CASSFDLQLNSPLHF,TGTGCCAGCAGCTTTGACCTTCAATTGAATTCACCCCTCCACTTT
-,TRBJ2-5,TRBV11-2,-,CASRLGETQYF,TGTGCCAGCCGACTCGGGGAGACCCAGTACTTC
-,TRBJ1-2,TRBV10-3,-,CATTKGAGINYGYTF,TGTGCCACCACTAAAGGGGCGGGGATTAACTATGGCTACACCTTC
-,TRBJ1-4,TRBV9,-,CASSVAAAPEKLFF,TGTGCCAGCAGCGTAGCGGCAGCCCCTGAAAAACTGTTTTTT
TRBD1,TRBJ2-1,TRBV11-2,few,CASYTYQGASYNEQFF,TGTGCCAGCTACACGTATCAGGGGGCCTCCTACAATGAGCAGTTCTTC
TRBD2,TRBJ2-5,TRBV19,-,CASSKVQGGETQYF,TGTGCCAGTAGTAAAGTCCAGGGAGGGGAGACCCAGTACTTC
-,TRBJ1-1,TRBV6-1,few,CASRGQQSNTEAFF,TGTGCCAGCAGGGGACAACAATCGAACACTGAAGCTTTCTTT
TRBD1,TRBJ1-1,TRBV4-2,-,CASSQDPGQGPLNTEAFF,TGTGCCAGCAGCCAGGACCCGGGACAGGGACCCCTGAACACTGAAGCTTTCTTT